The sequence of this T cell receptor (beta chain) was determined in a study of shared clonotypes between healthy human individuals. Study outcomes and limitations: Rarefaction demonstrated incomplete sorted-subset sequencing despite large depth.

Trimming left V 6 bases short and J 1 base short, with 12 bases between. The CDR3 has 15 amino acids. In germline, CDR1 is MNHEY, CDR2 SMNVEV (reference sequence). TCRdb keeps only in-frame clones here, not all; method: immunoSEQ multiplex PCR. Of about 980,000 clones in the sample, more than 75% are singletons; the top ten hold over 1.3%. In its sample, this clone was seen many times. The antigen remains unidentified. The sample comprised memory CD4+ T cells sorted from blood. The subset: CD45RA-negative fraction. The chain uses TRBV27 and TRBJ2-2; TRBD1 might be the D (5 bases). This receptor was obtained from a young man in good health. DNA for the CDR3: TGTGCCAGCAGAAGCAGGGTGGGGAACACCGGGGAGCTGTTTTTT. Translated: CASRSRVGNTGELFF.